This TCR beta chain was identified during a study of shared clonotypes between healthy human individuals. Overall study results and limits: Blood was the sole source, and tissue repertoires probably differ.

Per the study methods: Filtering differed for immunoSEQ, which gave only junction sequences without quality scores. Here immunoSEQ multiplex PCR was the method, and the copy in TCRdb shows in-frame clones only, minus some. That table supplies the V and J calls and clone size; D and trimming were determined from the DNA. The sample holds a few million clones, over 85% seen once. Note on this clone: Its matching antigen is unknown.

In the naive CD8 group, cells lacked CD45RO and were positively selected for CCR7, so terminally differentiated effector memory CD45RA+ cells were left out. Sequenced material: naive CD8+ T cells from PBMCs. This TCR was recovered from a man aged 18 to 29 in good health. Some clones in this sample may be carry-over from other donors' samples.

In DNA form, the CDR3 reads TGTGCCATCAGACGGGACACATCTAGCACAGATACGCAGTATTTT. Translated, it gives CAIRRDTSSTDTQYF. The chain joins TRBV10-3 to TRBJ2-3; weak D call: TRBD1 (6 bases). The CDR3 is 15 residues long. Trimming stripped 6 bases from V and 0 bases from J, with 13 bases between. The germline gives CDR1 ENHRY, CDR2 SYGVKD.